Below are 26 T cell receptor beta chains sequenced from a single sample in a study of T cell repertoires in cytomegalovirus infection. TCRdb called the reads again in MiXCR, with one record for every CDR3 protein. Of 45,000 to 55,000 distinct CDR3 sequences in the sample, around 23% were seen once. These TCRs are of unknown antigen specificity. The sequencing here drew on CD8+ T cells from cultured PBMCs, taken from culture after CMV antigen stimulation. Receptors originate from a human donor in good health (CMV status not recorded). Some clones in this sample may be carry-over from other donors' samples.

This clonotype was seen repeatedly, ten times or more. V gene TRBV7-3 combines with J gene TRBJ2-1; D gene unclear. The CDR3 runs 15 residues. The germline V gene encodes CDR1 SGHTA and CDR2 FQGTGA. Trimming removed 5 bases at V and 8 bases at J, with 19 bases between. Written as DNA, the CDR3 is TGTGCCAGCAGCCGACGAGAAGGGTGGTCCGATGAGCAGTTCTTC. This gives the protein CASSRREGWSDEQFF. Looking up the rest from reference TRBV7-3 and TRBJ2-1 gives the full variable domain: GAGVSQTPSNKVTEKGKYVELRCDPISGHTALYWYRQSLGQGPEFLIYFQGTGAADDSGLPNDRFFAVRPEGSVSTLKIQRTERGDSAVYLCASSRREGWSDEQFFGPGTRLTVL.

The chain uses TRBV7-8 and TRBJ2-1, with 10 bases fitting TRBD2. The CDR3 contains 16 residues. Losses at the gene ends were 5 bases for V and 7 bases for J; bases not matched to a gene: 11. Germline loops: CDR1 SGHVS, CDR2 FQNEAQ. The CDR3 loop is CASSPKRGGRDNEQFF. CDR3 DNA: TGTGCCAGCAGCCCAAAGCGGGGGGGCCGGGATAATGAGCAGTTCTTC.

In its sample, this clonotype was seen a few times. The CDR3 spells CASSPSGSRYEQYF. The CDR3 DNA is TGTGCCAGCAGCCCTAGCGGGAGTCGATACGAGCAGTACTTC. This chain joins TRBV7-2 and TRBJ2-7; 10 bases line up with TRBD2. This CDR3 has 14 amino acids. Germline V gene sequence: CDR1 SGHTA, CDR2 FQGNSA. V shed 5 bases, J shed 4 bases, and the junction held 5 bases outside the gene matches.

In this sample, this clonotype turned up once. The rearrangement joins TRBV7-6 to TRBJ2-3; D possibly corresponds to TRBD1 (5 bases). The germline CDR1 and CDR2 sequences are SGHVS and FNYEAQ. This CDR3 is built from 14 residues. V was pared by 10 bases and J by 2 bases, with 16 bases between. The CDR3 region is CANGGADSTDTQYF. CDR3 sequence (DNA): TGTGCCAACGGTGGGGCAGACTCCACAGATACGCAGTATTTT. The full variable domain, with the rest looked up from reference TRBV7-6 and TRBJ2-3, is GAGVSQSPRYKVTKRGQDVALRCDPISGHVSLYWYRQALGQGPEFLTYFNYEAQQDKSGLPNDRFSAERPEGSISTLTIQRTEQRDSAMYRCANGGADSTDTQYFGPGTRLTVL.

This sequence joins TRBV11-1 and TRBJ2-1, with 9 bases aligning to TRBD2. V trimming: 5 bases; J trimming: 5 bases; junction bases outside the gene matches: 7. Germline lookup yields CDR1 SGHAT and CDR2 FQDESV (reference sequence). This CDR3 has 15 amino acids. CDR3 sequence reads: CASSQLTSGDNEQFF. The CDR3 nucleotides read TGTGCCAGCAGCCAACTGACTAGCGGTGACAATGAGCAGTTCTTC.

The chain joins TRBV12-3 or TRBV12-4 to TRBJ1-1; 7 bases align to TRBD1. V trimming: 8 bases; J trimming: 11 bases; junction bases outside the gene matches: 8. The CDR3 is 11 residues long. This chain's CDR3 is CASYEGARAFF. For the CDR3, the DNA is TGTGCCAGCTACGAGGGGGCTCGGGCTTTCTTT.

The table lists this clonotype with a few counts. The CDR3 nucleotides are TGTGCCAGCAGCGATGGGGACAGGGGGCACATTCAGTACTTC. Its protein is CASSDGDRGHIQYF. The rearrangement links TRBV9 to TRBJ2-4, with 12 bases aligning to TRBD1. The trim removed 3 bases at V and 8 bases at J, leaving 3 bases unmatched. The length of the CDR3 is 14 residues. Germline assignment: CDR1 SGDLS and CDR2 YYNGEE.

By frequency in the sample, this clonotype is medium-sized. The rearrangement uses TRBV28 and TRBJ1-1; D not resolved. This CDR3 spans 13 amino acids. Germline V gene lookup returns CDR1 MDHEN and CDR2 SYDVKM. Trimming removed 3 bases at V and 2 bases at J, with 7 bases between. The CDR3 reads CASSLYTNTEAFF. The CDR3 bases are TGTGCCAGCAGTTTGTACACAAACACTGAAGCTTTCTTT.

The chain recombines TRBV27 with TRBJ2-5; no clear D gene. The CDR3 totals 14 residues. Germline V gives CDR1 MNHEY, CDR2 SMNVEV (reference sequence). V lost 0 bases and J lost 4, with 9 bases in between. The CDR3 nucleotides read TGTGCCAGCAGTTTATCCAGGCATGCAGAGACCCAGTACTTC. Protein sequence: CASSLSRHAETQYF.

This clonotype was picked up many times. CDR3 residues: CAISLTSDSYNEQFF. CDR3 sequence (DNA): TGTGCCATCAGCCTTACTAGTGACTCCTACAATGAGCAGTTCTTC. This chain links TRBV10-3 with TRBJ2-1, with TRBD2 as a possible D gene (5 bases). The germline V gene has CDR1 ENHRY and CDR2 SYGVKD. This CDR3 spans 15 amino acids. Trimming cost V 6 bases and J 0 bases, with 12 bases left between them.

The table lists this clonotype with a few counts. V is TRBV27 and J is TRBJ2-3; a weak D match, TRBD2 (5 bases). Germline V lookup: CDR1 MNHEY, CDR2 SMNVEV (reference sequence). Trimming cost V 5 bases and J 6 bases, with 12 bases left between them. This CDR3 is built from 13 residues. The CDR3 sequence: CASSPLESDTQYF. As DNA, the CDR3 is TGTGCCAGCAGTCCACTAGAATCGGATACGCAGTATTTT.

The V and J genes are TRBV6-5 and TRBJ2-1, with TRBD1 as a possible D gene (6 bases). The germline V gene has CDR1 MNHEY and CDR2 SVGAGI. V was shortened by 0 bases and J by 8 bases, with 17 bases between the two germline ends. The CDR3 runs 16 residues. For the CDR3, the DNA is TGTGCCAGCAGTTACTCGCCTGGACAGCCTGCCTATGAGCAGTTCTTC. As protein: CASSYSPGQPAYEQFF.

In its sample, this clonotype was seen a few times. The V and J genes are TRBV29-1 and TRBJ1-2; TRBD1 might be the D (6 bases). V was pared by 3 bases and J by 5 bases, with 19 bases between. The CDR3 is 15 amino acids. Germline values: CDR1 SQVTM, CDR2 ANQGSEA. The CDR3 region has the DNA TGCAGCGTTGAGCTCAAGGGGGGTATGTTGTATGGCTACACCTTC. It codes for CSVELKGGMLYGYTF.

Only a few counts were recorded for this clonotype. This chain links TRBV6-2 or TRBV6-3 with TRBJ1-1; no definite D call. With 2 bases removed from V and 2 bases from J, the gap between germline ends came to 9 bases. The V gene's germline CDR1 is MNHEY and CDR2 SVGEGT. This CDR3 comprises 14 residues. The CDR3 spells CASSYVSSNTEAFF. The CDR3 DNA follows: TGTGCCAGCAGTTACGTCAGTTCAAACACTGAAGCTTTCTTT.

This clonotype was seen more than once but under ten times. The chain has TRBV12-3 or TRBV12-4 and TRBJ2-7, with 11 bases matching TRBD2. CDR3 length: 15 amino acids. V gave up 4 bases and J gave up 4 bases; unmatched junction bases: 6. The CDR3 loop reads CASSSRLAGSYEQYF. CDR3 nucleotide sequence: TGTGCCAGCAGTTCCCGACTAGCGGGGTCATACGAGCAGTACTTC.

The chain joins TRBV29-1 to TRBJ2-2, with unresolved D. Germline V gene sequence: CDR1 SQVTM, CDR2 ANQGSEA. V dropped 1 base and J dropped 7 bases, with 10 bases sitting between them. CDR3 length equals 13 residues. Here the CDR3 reads CSVEGTSGGELFF. For the CDR3, the DNA is TGCAGCGTTGAAGGAACAAGTGGCGGGGAGCTGTTTTTT.

This clonotype was seen more than once but under ten times. The chain has TRBV11-1 and TRBJ2-3, with D possibly matching TRBD2 (7 bases). The germline V gene has CDR1 SGHAT and CDR2 FQDESV (reference sequence). The CDR3 has 14 residues. The ends were cut back, 3 bases at V and 4 bases at J, with 11 bases in the middle. The CDR3 loop reads CASSFGGRADTQYF. As DNA, the CDR3 is TGTGCCAGCAGCTTCGGGGGGCGAGCAGATACGCAGTATTTT. Complete variable domain (other parts from reference TRBV11-1 and TRBJ2-3): EAEVAQSPRYKITEKSQAVAFWCDPISGHATLYWYRQILGQGPELLVQFQDESVVDDSQLPKDRFSAERLKGVDSTLKIQPAELGDSAMYLCASSFGGRADTQYFGPGTRLTVL.

There are a few counts of this clonotype. The chain joins TRBV4-1 to TRBJ2-1; D not certain. The V gene's germline CDR1 is MGHRA and CDR2 YSYEKL. CDR3 length: 16 residues. Trimming cost V 0 bases and J 5 bases, with 14 bases left between them. The CDR3 coding sequence is TGCGCCAGCAGCCAAGATCCCCGTCGTCGGGACAATGAGCAGTTCTTC. Its translation is CASSQDPRRRDNEQFF.

This clonotype was seen a handful of times. V is TRBV7-9 and J is TRBJ2-1, with 7 bases fitting TRBD1. This CDR3 is built from 15 residues. V dropped 4 bases and J dropped 2; count of bases not matched to a gene: 5. Germline values: CDR1 SEHNR, CDR2 FQNEAQ (reference sequence). The CDR3 reads CASSSRDRPYNEQFF. The CDR3 DNA reads TGTGCCAGCAGCTCCCGGGACAGACCCTACAATGAGCAGTTCTTC. The full variable domain, with the rest looked up from reference TRBV7-9 and TRBJ2-1, is DTGVSQNPRHKITKRGQNVTFRCDPISEHNRLYWYRQTLGQGPEFLTYFQNEAQLEKSRLLSDRFSAERPKGSFSTLEIQRTEQGDSAMYLCASSSRDRPYNEQFFGPGTRLTVL.

The chain employs TRBV7-2 and TRBJ2-1; 13 bases are shared with TRBD2. The ends lost 6 bases at V and 7 bases at J; junction bases unmatched: 3. Germline-derived CDR1 and CDR2 are SGHTA and FQGNSA. There are 14 residues in the CDR3. The DNA of the CDR3 is TGTGCCAGCAGTACTAGCGGGGGGGGGAATGAGCAGTTCTTC. Translating gives CASSTSGGGNEQFF.

This clonotype was seen a few times. J is TRBJ2-3 and V is TRBV7-9; 9 bases fit TRBD1. Germline CDR1 SEHNR, CDR2 FQNEAQ (reference sequence). The V gene end was trimmed by 3 bases and the J gene end by 4 bases; junction bases not matched to a gene: 5. The CDR3 covers 15 residues. CDR3 sequence (DNA): TGTGCCAGCAGCTTTAACAGGGGGCTTGCAGATACGCAGTATTTT. Protein product: CASSFNRGLADTQYF.

This clonotype occurred a few times. The CDR3: CAIGRRGPPYGEQFF. The DNA of the CDR3 is TGTGCCATCGGGAGGCGGGGGCCCCCCTATGGTGAGCAGTTCTTC. V is TRBV19 and J is TRBJ2-1; D is possibly TRBD2 (7 bases). The V end lost 10 bases, the J end lost 9 bases, and 25 bases lay between the germline ends. Germline lookup yields CDR1 LNHDA and CDR2 SQIVND (reference sequence). The CDR3 is 15 amino acids.

This clonotype was counted only a few times. The J gene is TRBJ1-2, the V gene TRBV6-6; D is perhaps TRBD1 (5 bases). Trimming took 0 bases from V and 8 from J, leaving 16 bases between them. The CDR3 consists of 15 residues. The germline gives CDR1 MNHNY, CDR2 SVGAGI (reference sequence). The CDR3 loop reads CASSYSETVFEGYTF. CDR3 nucleotide sequence: TGTGCCAGCAGTTACTCGGAGACAGTCTTTGAAGGCTACACCTTC.

This chain uses TRBV10-3 with TRBJ2-7; no clear D. V lost 0 bases and J lost 0, with 9 bases in between. The CDR3 has 15 amino acids. Germline values: CDR1 ENHRY, CDR2 SYGVKD. For the CDR3, the DNA is TGTGCCATCAGTGAGTCCGCCCACCCCTCCTACGAGCAGTACTTC. This gives the protein CAISESAHPSYEQYF.

The chain combines TRBV7-2 with TRBJ1-2; D is ambiguous. V gave up 2 bases and J gave up 0 bases, with 13 bases separating them. CDR3 length equals 16 residues. Germline V gene lookup returns CDR1 SGHTA and CDR2 FQGNSA. The CDR3 region has the DNA TGTGCCAGCAGCTTATCTTTCTATGCTCCTAACTATGGCTACACCTTC. It yields the protein CASSLSFYAPNYGYTF. The whole variable domain, remainder taken from reference TRBV7-2 and TRBJ1-2, is GAGVSQSPSNKVTEKGKDVELRCDPISGHTALYWYRQSLGQGLEFLIYFQGNSAPDKSGLPSDRFSAERTGGSVSTLTIQRTQQEDSAVYLCASSLSFYAPNYGYTFGSGTRLTVV.

The sample holds a few counts of this clonotype. The rearrangement links TRBV7-2 to TRBJ1-1; D gene uncertain. From germline, CDR1 is SGHTA and CDR2 FQGNSA. Trimming took off 4 bases at V and 1 base at J, with 19 bases between the two ends. The CDR3 sequence is 17 residues long. The CDR3 sequence: CASSSRAVRSWNTEAFF. Written as DNA, the CDR3 is TGTGCCAGCAGCTCCAGAGCCGTCCGCAGTTGGAACACTGAAGCTTTCTTT.